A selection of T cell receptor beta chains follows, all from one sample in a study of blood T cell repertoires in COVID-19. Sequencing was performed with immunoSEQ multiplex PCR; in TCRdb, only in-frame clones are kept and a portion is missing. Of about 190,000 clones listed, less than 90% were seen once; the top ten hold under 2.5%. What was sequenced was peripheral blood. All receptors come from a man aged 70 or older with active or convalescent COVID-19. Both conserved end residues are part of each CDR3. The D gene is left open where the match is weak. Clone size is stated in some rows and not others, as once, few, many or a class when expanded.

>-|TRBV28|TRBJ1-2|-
CASSPPGGGDLNYGYTF
TGTGCCAGCAGTCCGCCCGGGGGGGGCGACCTTAACTATGGCTACACCTTC
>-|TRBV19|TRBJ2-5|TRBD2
CASSYGGSVETQYF
TGTGCCAGTAGTTACGGCGGGAGCGTTGAGACCCAGTACTTC
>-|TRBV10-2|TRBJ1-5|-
CASSEGQPNQPQHF
TGCGCCAGCAGTGAGGGACAGCCCAATCAGCCCCAGCATTTT
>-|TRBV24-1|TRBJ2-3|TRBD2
CATSDPQAGGTDTQYF
TGTGCCACCAGTGACCCCCAAGCGGGAGGGACAGATACGCAGTATTTT
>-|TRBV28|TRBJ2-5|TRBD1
CASSFDRARLETQYF
TGTGCCAGCAGTTTCGACAGGGCGAGGCTCGAGACCCAGTACTTC
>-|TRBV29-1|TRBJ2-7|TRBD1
CSVGQGAGEQYF
TGCAGCGTTGGACAGGGGGCGGGGGAGCAGTACTTC
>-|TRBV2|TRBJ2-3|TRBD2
CASPSGSGSDTQYF
TGTGCCAGCCCAAGCGGGAGTGGATCAGATACGCAGTATTTT
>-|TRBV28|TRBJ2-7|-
CASSARGTPGRYSYEQYF
TGTGCCAGCAGTGCCCGGGGGACCCCGGGACGCTATTCCTACGAGCAGTACTTC
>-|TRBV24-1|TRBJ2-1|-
CATSTLNEQFF
TGTGCCACCAGTACCCTAAATGAGCAGTTCTTC
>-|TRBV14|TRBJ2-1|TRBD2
CASSQLTGLSNNEQFF
TGTGCCAGCAGCCAATTAACGGGACTAAGCAACAATGAGCAGTTCTTC
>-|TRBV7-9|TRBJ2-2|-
CASSLSSARARGTGELFF
TGTGCCAGCAGCTTAAGTAGCGCGCGGGCTCGTGGTACCGGGGAGCTGTTTTTT
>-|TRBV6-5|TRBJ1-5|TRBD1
CARKGQGEQPQHF
TGTGCCAGAAAGGGACAGGGGGAGCAGCCCCAGCATTTT
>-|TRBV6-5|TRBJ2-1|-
CASSFTDGLWEQFF
TGTGCCAGCAGTTTCACGGACGGACTATGGGAGCAGTTCTTC
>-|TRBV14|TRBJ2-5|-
CASSLRTGQETQYF
TGTGCCAGCAGCCTCCGCACAGGACAAGAGACCCAGTACTTC
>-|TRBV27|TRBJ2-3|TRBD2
CASSLVLAGEADTQYF
TGTGCCAGCAGTTTAGTTCTAGCGGGGGAGGCGGATACGCAGTATTTT
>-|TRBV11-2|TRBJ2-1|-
CASSLMRPENEQFF
TGTGCCAGCAGCTTAATGCGGCCAGAGAATGAGCAGTTCTTC
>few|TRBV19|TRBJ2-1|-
CASTPGEIYNEQFF
TGTGCCAGTACCCCGGGGGAGATATACAATGAGCAGTTCTTC